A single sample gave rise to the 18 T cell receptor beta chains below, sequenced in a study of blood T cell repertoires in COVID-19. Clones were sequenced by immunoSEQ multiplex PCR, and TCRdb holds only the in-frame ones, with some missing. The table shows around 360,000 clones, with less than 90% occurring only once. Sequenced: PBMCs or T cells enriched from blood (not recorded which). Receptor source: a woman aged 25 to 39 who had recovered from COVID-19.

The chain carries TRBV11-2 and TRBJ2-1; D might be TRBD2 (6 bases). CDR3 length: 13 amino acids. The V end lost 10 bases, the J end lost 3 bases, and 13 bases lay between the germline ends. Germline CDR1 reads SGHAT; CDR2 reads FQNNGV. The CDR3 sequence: CATKDSGYNEQFF. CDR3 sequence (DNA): TGTGCCACCAAGGATAGCGGCTACAATGAGCAGTTCTTC.

CDR3 residues: CSVGPLSEGYTF. The CDR3 bases are TGCAGCGTTGGGCCCCTATCGGAGGGCTACACCTTC. The chain is built from TRBV29-1 and TRBJ1-2; D gene unclear. Deletions cut 4 bases from V and 8 bases from J, with 14 bases between. Germline-derived CDR1 and CDR2 are SQVTM and ANQGSEA. This CDR3 comprises 12 residues.

The CDR3 DNA is TGTGCCAGCAGTCCCGGGACTAGCGCATACAATGAGCAGTTCTTC. Residues: CASSPGTSAYNEQFF. This chain connects TRBV6-5 to TRBJ2-1; the match to TRBD2 covers 10 bases. Germline trimming cut 5 bases from V and 4 bases from J; bases unmatched to any gene: 5. The CDR3 has 15 residues. CDR1 is MNHEY and CDR2 is SVGAGI in the germline V gene.

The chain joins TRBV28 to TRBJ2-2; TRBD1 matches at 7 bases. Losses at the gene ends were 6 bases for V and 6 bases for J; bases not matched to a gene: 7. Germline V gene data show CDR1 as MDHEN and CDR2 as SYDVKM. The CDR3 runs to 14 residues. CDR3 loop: CASSRRGISGELFF. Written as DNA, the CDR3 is TGTGCCAGCAGCCGCAGGGGGATATCCGGGGAGCTGTTTTTT.

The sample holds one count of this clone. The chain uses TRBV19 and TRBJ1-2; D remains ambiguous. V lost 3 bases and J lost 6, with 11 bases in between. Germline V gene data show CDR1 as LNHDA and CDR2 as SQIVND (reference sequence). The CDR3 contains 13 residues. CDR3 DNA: TGTGCCAGTAGTATCAACCAGGATAATGGCTACACCTTC. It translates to CASSINQDNGYTF.

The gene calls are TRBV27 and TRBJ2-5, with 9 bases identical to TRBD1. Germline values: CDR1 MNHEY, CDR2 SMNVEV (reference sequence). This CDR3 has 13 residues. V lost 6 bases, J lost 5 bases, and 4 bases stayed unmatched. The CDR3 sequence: CASRSGQGETQYF. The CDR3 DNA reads TGTGCCAGCAGGTCGGGACAGGGCGAGACCCAGTACTTC.

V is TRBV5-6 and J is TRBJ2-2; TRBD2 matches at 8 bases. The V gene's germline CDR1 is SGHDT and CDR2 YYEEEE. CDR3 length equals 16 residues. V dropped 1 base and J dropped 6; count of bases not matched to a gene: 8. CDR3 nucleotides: TGTGCCAGCAGCTTGTATCCCGGGGGGGCCGCCGGGGAGCTGTTTTTT. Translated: CASSLYPGGAAGELFF.

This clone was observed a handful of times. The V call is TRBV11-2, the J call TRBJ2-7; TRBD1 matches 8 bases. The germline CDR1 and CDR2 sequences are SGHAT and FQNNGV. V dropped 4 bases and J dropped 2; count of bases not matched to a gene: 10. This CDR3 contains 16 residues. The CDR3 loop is CASSYLRDRNPYEQYF. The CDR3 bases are TGTGCCAGCAGCTACCTCCGGGACAGGAACCCCTACGAGCAGTACTTC.

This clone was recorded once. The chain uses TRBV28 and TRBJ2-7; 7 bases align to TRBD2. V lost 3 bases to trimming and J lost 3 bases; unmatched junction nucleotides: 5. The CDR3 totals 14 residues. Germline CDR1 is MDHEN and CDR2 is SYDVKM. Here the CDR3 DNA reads TGTGCCAGCAGTTTTGGCGGGAGTAACTACGAGCAGTACTTC. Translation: CASSFGGSNYEQYF.

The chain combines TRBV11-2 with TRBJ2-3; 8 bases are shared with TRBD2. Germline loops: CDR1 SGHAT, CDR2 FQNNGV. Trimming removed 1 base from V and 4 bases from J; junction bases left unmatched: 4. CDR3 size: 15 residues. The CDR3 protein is CASSLVGSGADTQYF. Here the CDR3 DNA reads TGTGCCAGCAGCTTAGTAGGTAGCGGGGCAGATACGCAGTATTTT. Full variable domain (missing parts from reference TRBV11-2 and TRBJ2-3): EAGVAQSPRYKIIEKRQSVAFWCNPISGHATLYWYQQILGQGPKLLIQFQNNGVVDDSQLPKDRFSAERLKGVDSTLKIQPAKLEDSAVYLCASSLVGSGADTQYFGPGTRLTVL.

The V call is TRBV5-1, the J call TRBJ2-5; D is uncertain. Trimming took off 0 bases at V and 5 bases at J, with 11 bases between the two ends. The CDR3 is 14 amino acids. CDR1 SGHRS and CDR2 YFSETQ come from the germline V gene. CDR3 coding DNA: TGCGCCAGCAGCTTGGGTAGTAATGAGGAGACCCAGTACTTC. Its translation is CASSLGSNEETQYF.

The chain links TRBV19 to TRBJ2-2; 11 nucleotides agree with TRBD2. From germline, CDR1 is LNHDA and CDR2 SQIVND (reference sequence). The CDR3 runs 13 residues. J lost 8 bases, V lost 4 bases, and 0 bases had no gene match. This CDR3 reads CASSRTSGGELFF. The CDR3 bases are TGTGCCAGTAGTAGGACTAGCGGGGGGGAGCTGTTTTTT.

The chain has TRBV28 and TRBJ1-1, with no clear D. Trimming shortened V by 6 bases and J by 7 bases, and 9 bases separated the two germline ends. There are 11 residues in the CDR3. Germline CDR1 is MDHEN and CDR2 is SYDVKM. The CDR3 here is CASRVLGEAFF. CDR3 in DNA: TGTGCCAGCAGAGTACTAGGTGAAGCTTTCTTT.

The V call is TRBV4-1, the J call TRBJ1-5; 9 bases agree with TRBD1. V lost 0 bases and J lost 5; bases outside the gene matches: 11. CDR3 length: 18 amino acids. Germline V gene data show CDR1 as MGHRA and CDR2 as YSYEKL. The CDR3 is CASSQDLSRTGVDQPQHF. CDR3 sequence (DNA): TGCGCCAGCAGCCAAGATTTATCCCGGACAGGGGTGGATCAGCCCCAGCATTTT.

The DNA of the CDR3 is TGTGCCAGCAGTGATGCTAGCGGGGGCCCCTACTACAATGAGCAGTTCTTC. Residues: CASSDASGGPYYNEQFF. The chain couples TRBV6-1 to TRBJ2-1, with 10 bases aligning to TRBD2. Germline loops: CDR1 MNHNS, CDR2 SASEGT. The CDR3 extends over 17 amino acids. V lost 3 bases to trimming and J lost 3 bases; unmatched junction nucleotides: 8.

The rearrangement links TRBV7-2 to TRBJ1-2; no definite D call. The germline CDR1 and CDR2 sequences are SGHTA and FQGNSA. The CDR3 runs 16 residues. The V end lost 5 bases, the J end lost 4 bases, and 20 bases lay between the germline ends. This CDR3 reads CASSPLTAGEGYGYTF. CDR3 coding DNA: TGTGCCAGCAGCCCCTTAACCGCCGGGGAGGGCTATGGCTACACCTTC.

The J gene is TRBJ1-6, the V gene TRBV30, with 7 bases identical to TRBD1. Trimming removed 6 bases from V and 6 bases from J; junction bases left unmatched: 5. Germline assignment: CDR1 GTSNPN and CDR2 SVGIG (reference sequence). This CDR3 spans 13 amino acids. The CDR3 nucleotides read TGTGCCTGTTCTAGGGACAGTAATTCACCCCTCCACTTT. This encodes CACSRDSNSPLHF. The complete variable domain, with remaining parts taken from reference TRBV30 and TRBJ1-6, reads SQTIHQWPATLVQPVGSPLSLECTVEGTSNPNLYWYRQAAGRGLQLLFYSVGIGQISSEVPQNLSASRPQDRQFILSSKKLLLSDSGFYLCACSRDSNSPLHFGNGTRLTVT.

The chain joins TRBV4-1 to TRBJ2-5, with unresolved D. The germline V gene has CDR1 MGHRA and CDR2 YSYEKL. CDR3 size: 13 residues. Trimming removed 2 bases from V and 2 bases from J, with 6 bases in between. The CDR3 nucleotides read TGCGCCAGCAGCCAACGAGAGCAAGAGACCCAGTACTTC. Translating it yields CASSQREQETQYF.